The 17 T cell receptor beta chains listed next were all sequenced from one sample in a study of T-cell reconstitution after alpha-beta-depleted transplantation in children. As it was prepared, the TCRbeta library received unique molecular identifiers. One entry per CDR3 protein, called by TCRdb with MiXCR from the PCR reads. Of fewer than 550,000 distinct CDR3 sequences listed, over 9.5% are singletons. Sequencing was performed on PBMCs, mostly from graft donor cells, taken 180 days after TCRalphabeta/CD19-depleted stem cell transplant. These receptor sequences come from a female patient aged 2-9 years who had a stem cell transplant for aplastic anemia, so the T cells may come from the graft donor.

This clonotype has a handful of counts. The V gene is TRBV6-2 or TRBV6-3, the J gene TRBJ1-1; no reliable D call. The ends were cut back, 4 bases at V and 0 bases at J, with 6 bases in the middle. This CDR3 spans 13 amino acids. Germline V lookup: CDR1 MNHEY, CDR2 SVGEGT. In nucleotides, the CDR3 is TGTGCCAGCAGTTCCAACATGAACACTGAAGCTTTCTTT. Translated, it gives CASSSNMNTEAFF.

This clonotype was counted many times. The V call is TRBV29-1, the J call TRBJ2-5, with D unclear. V lost 7 bases to trimming and J lost 0 bases, with 12 bases between them. The CDR3 totals 13 residues. CDR1 is SQVTM and CDR2 is ANQGSEA in the germline V gene. The CDR3 DNA reads TGCAGCGCTGCCCCGACTTACCAAGAGACCCAGTACTTC. Encoded protein: CSAAPTYQETQYF.

J is TRBJ2-7 and V is TRBV7-9, with D tentatively TRBD1 or TRBD2 (5 bases each). CDR3 length equals 14 residues. Germline lookup yields CDR1 SEHNR and CDR2 FQNEAQ (reference sequence). Trimming took 2 bases from V and 2 from J, leaving 10 bases between them. In DNA, the CDR3 is TGTGCCAGCAGCTTATTCGGGACGACCTACGAGCAGTACTTC. Its protein is CASSLFGTTYEQYF.

This clonotype showed up many times. J is TRBJ1-2 and V is TRBV29-1; D remains unclear. Germline V gene sequence: CDR1 SQVTM, CDR2 ANQGSEA. Trimming took 3 bases from V and 5 from J, leaving 16 bases between them. The length of the CDR3 is 14 residues. The CDR3 protein is CSVDRIGSRYGYTF. CDR3 bases: TGCAGCGTTGATCGAATCGGCAGTAGGTATGGCTACACCTTC.

This clonotype was counted between two and nine times. The V gene is TRBV5-5, the J gene TRBJ2-6; 7 bases agree with TRBD1. V shed 3 bases and J 4 bases; nucleotides not matched to a gene: 13. This CDR3 is 18 amino acids long. CDR1 is SGHKS and CDR2 is YYEKEE in the germline V gene (reference sequence). CDR3 in amino acids: CASSSLRDRMRGANVLTF. The CDR3 nucleotides are TGTGCCAGCAGCTCGCTCCGGGACAGAATGCGAGGGGCCAACGTCCTGACTTTC.

This clonotype has more than one count but fewer than ten. The V call is TRBV27, the J call TRBJ2-7; D is unresolved. CDR3 length: 13 residues. Looked up from germline, CDR1 is MNHEY and CDR2 is SMNVEV (reference sequence). The V end was cut by 3 bases, the J end by 1 base, with 7 bases between. CDR3 sequence: CASSFLRSYEQYF. CDR3 coding DNA: TGTGCCAGCAGTTTTCTCAGGTCCTACGAGCAGTACTTC.

This clonotype was observed a few times. This chain joins TRBV20-1 and TRBJ2-1; 8 positions match TRBD2. The CDR3 runs to 15 residues. The germline CDR1 and CDR2 sequences are DFQATT and SNEGSKA (reference sequence). Unmatched junction bases numbered 5, after V lost 0 bases and J lost 4 bases. In nucleotides, the CDR3 is TGCAGTGCTAGAGACGGTGCTAGCGGGTACAATGAGCAGTTCTTC. Protein: CSARDGASGYNEQFF.

This chain connects TRBV10-3 to TRBJ2-1; D not certain. Deletions cut 2 bases from V and 9 bases from J, with 20 bases between. CDR3 length: 16 amino acids. Germline-derived CDR1 and CDR2 are ENHRY and SYGVKD. The CDR3 loop reads CAISEIRRTGISEQFF. The CDR3 region has the DNA TGTGCCATCAGTGAGATACGAAGGACCGGTATCAGTGAGCAGTTCTTC.

DNA of the CDR3: TGTGCCAGCAGCCGAACTCCCGTGCCTAGCAATCAGCCCCAGCATTTT. Translating it yields CASSRTPVPSNQPQHF. The chain carries TRBV21-1 and TRBJ1-5. TRBV21-1 is described as a pseudogene. The CDR3 sequence is 16 residues long.

The chain links TRBV5-1 to TRBJ2-5; D gene unclear. Trimming cost V 5 bases and J 5 bases, with 16 bases left between them. The V gene's germline CDR1 is SGHRS and CDR2 YFSETQ. This CDR3 has 14 residues. CDR3 protein: CASSGRVDGETQYF. The CDR3 bases are TGCGCCAGCAGTGGACGGGTGGATGGGGAGACCCAGTACTTC.

This chain uses TRBV27 with TRBJ2-7; 13 positions agree with TRBD2. V was pared by 5 bases and J by 3 bases, with 7 bases of the junction left unmatched. There are 16 residues in the CDR3. Germline loops: CDR1 MNHEY, CDR2 SMNVEV (reference sequence). CDR3 in DNA: TGTGCCAGCAGTATCGGGACTAGCGGGACCCTCTACGAGCAGTACTTC. The encoded protein is CASSIGTSGTLYEQYF.

This clonotype was recorded at least ten times. V gene TRBV6-5 combines with J gene TRBJ2-5, with unresolved D. This CDR3 has 12 residues. The germline gives CDR1 MNHEY, CDR2 SVGAGI. Trimming cost V 6 bases and J 5 bases, with 10 bases left between them. The CDR3 DNA reads as TGTGCCAGCAGCTCTCTGGGGGAGACCCAGTACTTC. Its translation is CASSSLGETQYF.

This clonotype was observed a few times. V and J are TRBV5-6 and TRBJ2-3; D may be TRBD2 (6 bases). The germline V gene has CDR1 SGHDT and CDR2 YYEEEE. With 1 base removed from V and 0 bases from J, the gap between germline ends came to 15 bases. There are 17 residues in the CDR3. CDR3 coding DNA: TGTGCCAGCAGCTTGTTGGTTAGCGGACTTAGCACAGATACGCAGTATTTT. Translation gives CASSLLVSGLSTDTQYF.

Many counts were recorded for this clonotype. This sequence joins TRBV5-1 and TRBJ1-5; D gene ambiguous. This CDR3 spans 15 amino acids. Between the trimmed V and J ends, which lost 0 bases and 1 base, there was a span of 8 bases. Per the germline V gene, CDR1 is SGHRS and CDR2 is YFSETQ. The CDR3 is CASSLGISSNQPQHF. DNA of the CDR3: TGCGCCAGCAGCTTGGGGATCTCAAGCAATCAGCCCCAGCATTTT.

J is TRBJ2-1 and V is TRBV4-3; either TRBD1 or TRBD2 may supply D (7 bases each). V was pared by 2 bases and J by 3 bases, with 11 bases between. Germline-derived CDR1 and CDR2 are LGHNA and YSLEER. The CDR3 sequence is 15 residues long. The CDR3 is CASSQQGGDYNEQFF. The CDR3 region has the DNA TGCGCCAGCAGCCAACAGGGGGGGGACTACAATGAGCAGTTCTTC.

This clonotype was counted only a few times. The V gene is TRBV24-1, the J gene TRBJ2-1, with no clear D. CDR1 is KGHDR, CDR2 SFDVKD, per germline. The CDR3 is 14 amino acids. Trimming removed 0 bases from V and 2 bases from J, with 4 bases in between. DNA for the CDR3: TGTGCCACCAGTGATTTGTGGGCCTACAATGAGCAGTTCTTC. This sequence encodes CATSDLWAYNEQFF.

There are a few counts of this clonotype. In DNA form, the CDR3 reads TGTGCCAGCTCACTGTACAGGGGGGTTTCCTACGAGCAGTACTTC. It specifies CASSLYRGVSYEQYF. The chain has TRBV18 and TRBJ2-7; 8 bases are shared with TRBD1. The trim removed 4 bases at V and 1 base at J, leaving 6 bases unmatched. The CDR3 runs 15 residues. Looked up from germline, CDR1 is KGHSH and CDR2 is LQKENI.